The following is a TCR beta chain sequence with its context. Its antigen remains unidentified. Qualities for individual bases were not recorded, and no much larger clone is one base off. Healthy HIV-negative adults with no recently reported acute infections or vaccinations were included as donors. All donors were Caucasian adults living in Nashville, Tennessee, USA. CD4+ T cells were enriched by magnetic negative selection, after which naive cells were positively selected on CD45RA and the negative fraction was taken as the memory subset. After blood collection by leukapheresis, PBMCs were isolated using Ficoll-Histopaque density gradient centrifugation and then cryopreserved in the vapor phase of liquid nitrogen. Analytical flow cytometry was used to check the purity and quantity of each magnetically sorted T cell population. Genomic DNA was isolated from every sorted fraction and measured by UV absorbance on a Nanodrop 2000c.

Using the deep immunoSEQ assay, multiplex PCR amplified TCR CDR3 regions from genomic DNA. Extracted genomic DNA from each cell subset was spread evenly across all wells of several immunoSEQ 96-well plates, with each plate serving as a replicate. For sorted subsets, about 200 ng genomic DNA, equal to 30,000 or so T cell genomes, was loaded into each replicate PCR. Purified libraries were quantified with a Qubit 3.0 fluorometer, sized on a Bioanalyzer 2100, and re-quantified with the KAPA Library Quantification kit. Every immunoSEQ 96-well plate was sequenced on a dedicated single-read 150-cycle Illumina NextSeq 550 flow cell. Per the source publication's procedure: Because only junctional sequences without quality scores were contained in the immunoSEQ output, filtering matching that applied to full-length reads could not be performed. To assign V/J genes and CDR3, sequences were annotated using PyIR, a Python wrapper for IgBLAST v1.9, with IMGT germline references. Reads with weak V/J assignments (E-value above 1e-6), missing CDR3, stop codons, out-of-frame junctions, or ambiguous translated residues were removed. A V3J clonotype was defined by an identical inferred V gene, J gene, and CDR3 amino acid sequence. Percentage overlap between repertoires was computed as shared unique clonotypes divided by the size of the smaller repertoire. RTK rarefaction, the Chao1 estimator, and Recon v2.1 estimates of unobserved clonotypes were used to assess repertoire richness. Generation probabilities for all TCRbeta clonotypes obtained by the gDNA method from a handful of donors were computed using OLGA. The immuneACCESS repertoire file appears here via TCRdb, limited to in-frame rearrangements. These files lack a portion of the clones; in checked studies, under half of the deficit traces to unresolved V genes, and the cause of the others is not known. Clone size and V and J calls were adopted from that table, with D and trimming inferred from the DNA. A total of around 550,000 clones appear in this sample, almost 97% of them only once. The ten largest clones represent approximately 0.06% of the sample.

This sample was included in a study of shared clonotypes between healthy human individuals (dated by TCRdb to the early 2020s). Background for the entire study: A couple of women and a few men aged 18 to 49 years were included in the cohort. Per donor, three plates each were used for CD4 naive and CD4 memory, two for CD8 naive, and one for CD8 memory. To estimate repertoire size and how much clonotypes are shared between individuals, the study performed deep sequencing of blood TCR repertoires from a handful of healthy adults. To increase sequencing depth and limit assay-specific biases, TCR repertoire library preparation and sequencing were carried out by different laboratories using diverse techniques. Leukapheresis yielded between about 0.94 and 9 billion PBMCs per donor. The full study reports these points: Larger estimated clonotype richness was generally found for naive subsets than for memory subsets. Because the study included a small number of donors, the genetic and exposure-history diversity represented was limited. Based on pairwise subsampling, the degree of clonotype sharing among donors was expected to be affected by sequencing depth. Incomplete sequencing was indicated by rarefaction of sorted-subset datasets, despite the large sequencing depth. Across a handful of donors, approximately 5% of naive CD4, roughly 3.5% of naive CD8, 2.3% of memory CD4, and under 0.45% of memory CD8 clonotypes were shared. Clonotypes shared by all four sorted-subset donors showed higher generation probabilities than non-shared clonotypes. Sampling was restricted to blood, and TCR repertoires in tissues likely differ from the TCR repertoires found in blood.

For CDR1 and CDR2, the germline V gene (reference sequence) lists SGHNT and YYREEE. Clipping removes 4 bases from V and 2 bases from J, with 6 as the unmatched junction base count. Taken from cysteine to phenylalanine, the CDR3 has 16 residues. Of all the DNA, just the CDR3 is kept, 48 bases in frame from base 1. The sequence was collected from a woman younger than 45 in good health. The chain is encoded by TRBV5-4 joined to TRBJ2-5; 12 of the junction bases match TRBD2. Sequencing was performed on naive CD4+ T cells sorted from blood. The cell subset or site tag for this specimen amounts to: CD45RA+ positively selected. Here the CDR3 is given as CASSHGLAGSQETQYF. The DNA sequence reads TGTGCCAGCAGCCACGGACTAGCGGGATCTCAAGAGACCCAGTACTTC.